This T cell receptor beta chain was documented in a study of T cells in localized non-small cell lung cancer. The study, taken as a whole, reports: Only one tumor region was sequenced, so heterogeneity remains possible.

The CDR3 is 14 residues long. Germline CDR1 reads SGHNT; CDR2 reads YENEEA. V was trimmed by 5 bases and J by 0 bases, leaving 8 bases between them. Produced via immunoSEQ multiplex PCR; TCRdb's table is partial and in-frame only. This sample has over 40,000 clones, with over 80% found just once. For this clone: Antigen unknown. Distinct nucleotide sequences in the sample also encode this CDR3.

The chain joins TRBV11-3 to TRBJ1-3; D remains unclear. This sequence originates from a man aged 40 to 70 with stage III lung adenocarcinoma. The starting material was peripheral blood mononuclear cells, obtained before any cancer treatment. CDR3 bases: TGTGCCAGCAGCCCCGGCATCTCTGGAAACACCATATATTTT. This encodes CASSPGISGNTIYF.